These 4 T cell receptor beta chains were all obtained from the same sample, sequenced in a study of regulatory T cells in long-lasting Graves disease listed by TCRdb under 2021. The time point tag for this specimen amounts to: newly diagnosed GD, antithyroid drugs for less than 3 months. For both TCR sequencing and RNA sequencing, RNA was extracted from PBMCs in TRIzol. To prepare the library, multiplex PCR was applied. TCRdb lists the instrument as Illumina HiSeq 4000. To build TCR beta libraries, CDR3 regions were amplified by Arm-PCR using iRepertoire HTBI primers. TCRdb passed the public sequencing reads through fastp at Q25 and MiXCR, retaining productive beta sequences. CDR3 protein sequences are deduplicated, and each keeps its most common genes and DNA. The sample yields some 560,000 distinct CDR3 sequences; about 16% were counted once. The ten largest clones add up to 20% to 25% of the sample.

Separately, the same data were catalogued under a study of T cells in Graves' hyperthyroidism and ophthalmopathy.

The sample was peripheral blood mononuclear cells (PBMCs), taken at new diagnosis, from a patient treated with antithyroid drugs. All receptors come from a woman aged 40 to 65 with Graves disease. Donor details come from another sample of the same person, matched by shared clones.

This clonotype was observed a handful of times. This chain uses TRBV3-1 with TRBJ1-5; D remains unclear. CDR3 length: 13 amino acids. Deletions cut 0 bases from V and 9 bases from J, with 9 bases between. CDR1 and CDR2 from the germline V gene are LGHDT and YNNKEL (reference sequence). The CDR3, as DNA: TGTGCCAGCAGCCAAGATTTGAGTCGGCCCCAGCATTTT. It codes for CASSQDLSRPQHF.

The table lists this clonotype with many counts. The V and J genes are TRBV2 and TRBJ2-5; 14 bases align to TRBD2. The CDR3 covers 15 residues. The germline V gene has CDR1 SNHLY and CDR2 FYNNEI. V was clipped by 6 bases and J by 5 bases; unmatched bases: 5. In DNA form, the CDR3 reads TGTGCCAGCAGACGGACTAGCGGGGGGTCGGAGACCCAGTACTTC. Its protein product is CASRRTSGGSETQYF.

There are many counts of this clonotype. The V and J genes are TRBV28 and TRBJ1-1; D gene uncertain. Germline assignment: CDR1 MDHEN and CDR2 SYDVKM. Trimming stripped 5 bases from V and 1 base from J, with 14 bases between. The CDR3 covers 15 residues. The CDR3 region is CASSPPGATNTEAFF. CDR3 DNA sequence: TGTGCCAGCAGTCCGCCCGGCGCGACGAACACTGAAGCTTTCTTT.

This clonotype was detected only a few times. The chain is built from TRBV27 and TRBJ1-5; maybe TRBD1 (5 bases). The CDR3 loop spans 14 amino acids. With 10 bases removed from V and 6 bases from J, the gap between germline ends came to 19 bases. CDR1 MNHEY and CDR2 SMNVEV come from the germline V gene (reference sequence). CDR3: CATRTQGLGQPQHF. Written as DNA, the CDR3 is TGTGCCACCCGAACTCAGGGACTGGGTCAGCCCCAGCATTTT.